Below are 29 T cell receptor beta chains sequenced from a single sample in a study of graft-versus-host responses after intestinal transplantation. The table came from immunoSEQ multiplex PCR; TCRdb's copy has only in-frame clones and leaves some out. The sample consists of 96,000 or so clones, approximately 90% of them appearing once. These TCRs are of unknown antigen specificity. This specimen consisted of unstimulated CD4+ T cells sorted from spleen or lymph node cells, obtained before intestinal transplant. The receptors originated from a human donor who received an intestinal transplant.

The gene calls are TRBV6-6 and TRBJ1-2; D may be TRBD1 (6 bases). The CDR3 is 15 residues long. V was pared by 5 bases and J by 4 bases, with 17 bases between. Germline V gene lookup returns CDR1 MNHNY and CDR2 SVGAGI (reference sequence). CDR3 DNA: TGTGCCAGCAGTCCACGGACGGACAGCGCCTATGGCTACACCTTC. Translated: CASSPRTDSAYGYTF.

V usage is TRBV9 and J usage is TRBJ1-2; D may be TRBD1 (5 bases). Trimming took off 4 bases at V and 3 bases at J, with 13 bases between the two ends. CDR1 and CDR2 from the germline V gene are SGDLS and YYNGEE. This CDR3 region has 14 residues. The CDR3 here is CASSLDRSYYGYTF. In DNA, the CDR3 is TGTGCCAGCAGCCTAGACAGATCTTACTATGGCTACACCTTC.

The chain carries TRBV10-2 and TRBJ2-1; TRBD2 agrees at 7 bases. V was pared by 6 bases and J by 6 bases, with 5 bases of the junction left unmatched. The CDR3 has 13 amino acids. Germline CDR1 and CDR2: WSHSY and SAAADI. The CDR3 is CASRVSSGNEQFF. CDR3 bases: TGCGCCAGCAGGGTATCTAGCGGCAATGAGCAGTTCTTC.

The gene calls are TRBV2 and TRBJ2-5; maybe TRBD1 (7 bases). Gene TRBJ2-7 matches the end of the DNA better, so the J call may be wrong. The CDR3 runs 14 residues. Germline V gene lookup returns CDR1 SNHLY and CDR2 FYNNEI. The CDR3 coding sequence is TGTGCCAGCAGTGAAGAGGGGGGACAGCGCGAGCAGTACTTC. It codes for CASSEEGGQREQYF.

This clone showed up just once. This chain joins TRBV5-4 and TRBJ2-7; tentative D call: TRBD1 (8 bases). Germline values: CDR1 SGHNT, CDR2 YYREEE (reference sequence). The CDR3 contains 14 residues. Deletions cut 4 bases from V and 2 bases from J, with 13 bases between. The DNA for the CDR3 is TGTGCCAGCAGCGGGGGGGACAGGCCCTACGAGCAGTACTTC. Encoded protein: CASSGGDRPYEQYF. Looking up the rest from reference TRBV5-4 and TRBJ2-7 gives the full variable domain: ETGVTQSPTHLIKTRGQQVTLRCSSQSGHNTVSWYQQALGQGPQFIFQYYREEENGRGNFPPRFSGLQFPNYSSELNVNALELDDSALYLCASSGGDRPYEQYFGPGTRLTVT.

J is TRBJ2-2 and V is TRBV5-1; 8 nucleotides align to TRBD2. The CDR3 loop spans 15 amino acids. The germline CDR1 and CDR2 sequences are SGHRS and YFSETQ. V was pared by 2 bases and J by 3 bases, with 3 bases of the junction left unmatched. CDR3 sequence reads: CASSFRGGDTGELFF. The DNA of the CDR3 is TGCGCCAGCAGCTTTCGGGGGGGGGACACCGGGGAGCTGTTTTTT.

V is TRBV5-1 and J is TRBJ2-1; a weak D match, TRBD2 (6 bases). Germline loops: CDR1 SGHRS, CDR2 YFSETQ. The CDR3 extends over 12 amino acids. Trimming pared 0 bases from V and 9 bases from J, leaving 7 bases between. In DNA, the CDR3 is TGCGCCAGCAGCTTGGGGGGAGGTGAGCAGTTCTTC. Translation: CASSLGGGEQFF.

This clone appeared once. The chain couples TRBV5-4 to TRBJ2-3; D perhaps matches TRBD2 (7 bases). The CDR3 is 14 amino acids. CDR1 is SGHNT, CDR2 YYREEE, per germline (reference sequence). Trimming shortened V by 6 bases and J by 6 bases, and 17 bases separated the two germline ends. CDR3 sequence (DNA): TGTGCCAGCACCCCTGGGGGGGCGAGGGATACGCAGTATTTT. This codes for CASTPGGARDTQYF.

On this clone: Other DNA sequences within the sample encode an identical CDR3. This chain joins TRBV6-5 and TRBJ1-2; D uncertain. The CDR3 totals 13 residues. The germline V gene has CDR1 MNHEY and CDR2 SVGAGI. Trimming removed 2 bases from V and 5 bases from J, with 9 bases in between. CDR3 amino acids: CASSYGRGYGYTF. The CDR3 coding sequence is TGTGCCAGCAGTTACGGGCGGGGATATGGCTACACCTTC.

The V gene is TRBV6-4, the J gene TRBJ2-7, with D perhaps matching TRBD1 (6 bases). The CDR3 is 18 amino acids. The germline V gene encodes CDR1 MRHNA and CDR2 SNTAGT. The ends were cut back, 5 bases at V and 4 bases at J, with 27 bases in the middle. CDR3 sequence (DNA): TGTGCCAGCAGTCAATTAAACAACCGACAGGCATCATTGTACGAGCAGTACTTC. Translated, it gives CASSQLNNRQASLYEQYF.

This rearrangement joins TRBV12-5 to TRBJ1-1; D remains ambiguous. V lost 4 bases and J lost 0, with 6 bases in between. Germline assignment: CDR1 LGHNT and CDR2 FRNRAP. CDR3 length: 13 amino acids. In DNA form, the CDR3 reads TGTGCTAGTGGTTCGACACTGAACACTGAAGCTTTCTTT. The encoded protein is CASGSTLNTEAFF.

CDR3 coding DNA: TGTGCCTGGAAATTAGCGGGAGGGGCGCAGTATTTT. Translated: CAWKLAGGAQYF. The chain employs TRBV30 and TRBJ2-3, with 11 bases matching TRBD2. Losses at the gene ends were 4 bases for V and 10 bases for J; bases not matched to a gene: 4. This CDR3 has 12 residues. Germline V gene data show CDR1 as GTSNPN and CDR2 as SVGIG (reference sequence).

The chain has TRBV5-8 and TRBJ2-7; D gene unclear. There are 13 residues in the CDR3. Looked up from germline, CDR1 is SGHTS and CDR2 is YDEGEE. Trimming pared 4 bases from V and 0 bases from J, leaving 8 bases between. The CDR3 loop is CASSTRLSYEQYF. CDR3 sequence (DNA): TGTGCCAGCAGCACACGACTCTCCTACGAGCAGTACTTC.

This clone has a single count. CDR3 sequence (DNA): TGTGCCAGCAGCATGACAGGGTTTTCCTACGAGCAGTACTTC. As protein: CASSMTGFSYEQYF. This chain joins TRBV5-6 and TRBJ2-7, with 7 bases fitting TRBD1. Germline CDR1 and CDR2: SGHDT and YYEEEE. The CDR3 runs 14 residues. After removal of 4 bases from V and 1 base from J, the junction contained 5 bases not matched to a gene.

V usage is TRBV10-2 and J usage is TRBJ1-1; 11 nucleotides agree with TRBD1. This CDR3 contains 17 residues. V lost 10 bases, J lost 2 bases, and 15 bases stayed unmatched. Germline CDR1 WSHSY, CDR2 SAAADI. CDR3 sequence reads: CATYPWGQGETNTEAFF. Written as DNA, the CDR3 is TGCGCCACCTACCCTTGGGGACAGGGGGAAACTAACACTGAAGCTTTCTTT.

J is TRBJ2-7 and V is TRBV7-2, with a weak D call TRBD2 (5 bases). The CDR3 length is 11 residues. Germline CDR1 reads SGHTA; CDR2 reads FQGNSA. Trimming took 1 base from V and 9 from J, leaving 7 bases between them. CDR3 bases: TGTGCCAGCAGCTTAGGGGCGGGGCAGTACTTC. This gives the protein CASSLGAGQYF.

The genes are TRBV2 and TRBJ1-5; 7 nucleotides agree with TRBD1. This CDR3 comprises 12 residues. V lost 8 bases to trimming and J lost 3 bases; unmatched junction nucleotides: 1. CDR1 and CDR2 (germline): SNHLY, FYNNEI. The CDR3 here is CASGTVNQPQHF. The CDR3 DNA reads as TGTGCCAGCGGGACAGTCAATCAGCCCCAGCATTTT.

The chain has TRBV7-7 and TRBJ2-1, with D tentatively TRBD1 (6 bases). This CDR3 is built from 13 residues. Germline V gives CDR1 SSHAT, CDR2 FNYEAQ (reference sequence). V dropped 5 bases and J dropped 5 bases, with 10 bases sitting between them. This chain's CDR3 is CASSEQGHNEQFF. CDR3 coding DNA: TGTGCCAGCAGCGAACAGGGACACAATGAGCAGTTCTTC.

This sequence joins TRBV7-2 and TRBJ2-2; D might be TRBD1 (6 bases). CDR1 is SGHTA, CDR2 FQGNSA, per germline. V gave up 5 bases and J gave up 5 bases, with 15 bases separating them. The CDR3 consists of 15 residues. The CDR3 DNA sequence: TGTGCCAGCAGCCTACAGGGCCGACCTACCGGGGAGCTGTTTTTT. Translating gives CASSLQGRPTGELFF.

A single count supports this clone. The chain combines TRBV6-5 with TRBJ1-2; D call uncertain. This CDR3 is built from 13 residues. Germline V gives CDR1 MNHEY, CDR2 SVGAGI. V was pared by 2 bases and J by 2 bases, with 6 bases between. The CDR3 DNA reads TGTGCCAGCAGTTACCGGGTGAACTATGGCTACACCTTC. This translates into CASSYRVNYGYTF.

The CDR3 region is CASSPRLAGFYEQYF. CDR3 nucleotide sequence: TGTGCCAGCAGCCCGCGACTAGCGGGATTCTACGAGCAGTACTTC. The chain combines TRBV11-2 with TRBJ2-7; 11 nucleotides match TRBD2. The J segment lost 3 bases and the V segment lost 5 bases, leaving 6 bases of the junction unmatched. CDR1 and CDR2 (germline): SGHAT, FQNNGV. This CDR3 is 15 amino acids long.

V is TRBV5-1 and J is TRBJ1-1; 10 nucleotides match TRBD1. The CDR3 has 15 amino acids. From germline, CDR1 is SGHRS and CDR2 YFSETQ. Trimming removed 3 bases from V and 0 bases from J; junction bases left unmatched: 2. This CDR3 reads CASSWGTGVNTEAFF. CDR3 nucleotides: TGCGCCAGCAGCTGGGGGACAGGGGTGAACACTGAAGCTTTCTTT.

CDR3 DNA: TGTGCCTGGATGGCAGGGGAAGCGGGGTACTCCTACGAGCAGTACTTC. It specifies CAWMAGEAGYSYEQYF. The rearrangement joins TRBV30 to TRBJ2-5; D possibly corresponds to TRBD2 (7 bases). The J call may be mistaken, given a closer DNA end match to TRBJ2-7. This CDR3 is 16 amino acids long. CDR1 GTSNPN and CDR2 SVGIG come from the germline V gene (reference sequence).

Here the CDR3 reads CASSEANREWETQYF. As DNA, the CDR3 is TGTGCCAGCAGTGAAGCAAACAGGGAGTGGGAGACCCAGTACTTC. This chain uses TRBV6-1 with TRBJ2-5; D is possibly TRBD1 (6 bases). The germline V gene encodes CDR1 MNHNS and CDR2 SASEGT. The length of the CDR3 is 15 residues. Trimming left V 0 bases short and J 5 bases short, with 13 bases between.

V gene TRBV6-6 combines with J gene TRBJ2-1, with unresolved D. Germline CDR1 and CDR2: MNHNY and SVGAGI (reference sequence). The V gene lost 2 bases and the J gene lost 9 bases, with 8 bases spanning the gap. The CDR3 has 12 residues. The CDR3 DNA reads TGTGCCAGCAGTTACGAGGTGGGTGAGCAGTTCTTC. It encodes CASSYEVGEQFF.

The V gene is TRBV7-8, the J gene TRBJ1-2; 7 bases agree with TRBD1. This CDR3 region has 17 residues. Unmatched junction bases numbered 12, after V lost 5 bases and J lost 0 bases. The V gene's germline CDR1 is SGHVS and CDR2 FQNEAQ. The CDR3 bases are TGTGCCAGCAGCGAACAGGGGCCTGGAAATCCTAACTATGGCTACACCTTC. Translated: CASSEQGPGNPNYGYTF.

This rearrangement joins TRBV4-3 to TRBJ2-1; tentatively, D is TRBD1 (6 bases). CDR3 length: 15 amino acids. Trimming pared 4 bases from V and 5 bases from J, leaving 15 bases between. The germline V gene encodes CDR1 LGHNA and CDR2 YSLEER. The CDR3 nucleotides read TGCGCCAGCAGCCTACAGGGTTATGGGAACAATGAGCAGTTCTTC. The encoded protein is CASSLQGYGNNEQFF.

The chain couples TRBV5-1 to TRBJ1-1; D unclear. The V end was cut by 0 bases, the J end by 5 bases, with 11 bases between. The CDR3 is 14 residues long. Germline loops: CDR1 SGHRS, CDR2 YFSETQ. DNA for the CDR3: TGCGCCAGCAGCTTGGGGACGGGGAAAACTGAAGCTTTCTTT. This translates into CASSLGTGKTEAFF.

CDR3 residues: CASSLQLAGTYEQYF. The CDR3 nucleotides read TGTGCCAGCAGCTTACAGCTAGCGGGGACCTACGAGCAGTACTTC. The rearrangement links TRBV11-2 to TRBJ2-7, with 9 bases matching TRBD2. V dropped 2 bases and J dropped 2; count of bases not matched to a gene: 4. There are 15 residues in the CDR3. The germline CDR1 and CDR2 sequences are SGHAT and FQNNGV.